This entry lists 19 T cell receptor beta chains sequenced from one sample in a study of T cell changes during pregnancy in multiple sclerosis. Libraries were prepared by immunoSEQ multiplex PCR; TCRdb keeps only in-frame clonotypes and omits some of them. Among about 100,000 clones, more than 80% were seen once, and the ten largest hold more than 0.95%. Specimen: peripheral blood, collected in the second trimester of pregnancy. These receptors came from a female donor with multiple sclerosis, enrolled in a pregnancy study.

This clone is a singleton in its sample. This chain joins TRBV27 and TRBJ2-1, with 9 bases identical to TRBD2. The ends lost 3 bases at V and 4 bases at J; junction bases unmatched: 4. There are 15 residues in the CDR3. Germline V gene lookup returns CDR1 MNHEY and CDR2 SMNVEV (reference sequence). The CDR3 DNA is TGTGCCAGCAGTTTCGGGCGGGAGGGTTACAATGAGCAGTTCTTC. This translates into CASSFGREGYNEQFF.

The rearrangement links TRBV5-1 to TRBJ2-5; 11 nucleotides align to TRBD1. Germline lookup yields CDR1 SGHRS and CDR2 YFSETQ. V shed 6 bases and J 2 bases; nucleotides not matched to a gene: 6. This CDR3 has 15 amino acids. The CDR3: CASNLGQGGQETQYF. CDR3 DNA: TGCGCCAGCAACCTGGGACAGGGGGGGCAAGAGACCCAGTACTTC.

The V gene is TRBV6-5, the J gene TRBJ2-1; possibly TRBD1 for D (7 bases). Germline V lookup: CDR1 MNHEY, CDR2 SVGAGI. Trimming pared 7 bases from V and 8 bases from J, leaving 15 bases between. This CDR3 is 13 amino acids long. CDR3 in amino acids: CASKLTGDYEQFF. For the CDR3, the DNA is TGTGCCAGCAAGTTAACAGGGGACTATGAGCAGTTCTTC.

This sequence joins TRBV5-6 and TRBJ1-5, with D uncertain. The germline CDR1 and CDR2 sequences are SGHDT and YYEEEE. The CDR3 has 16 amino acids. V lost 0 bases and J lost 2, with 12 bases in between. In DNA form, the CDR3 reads TGTGCCAGCAGCTTGGGGCCATCCGCGGGCAATCAGCCCCAGCATTTT. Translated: CASSLGPSAGNQPQHF. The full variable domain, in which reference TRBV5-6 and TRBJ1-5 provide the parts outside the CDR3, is DAGVTQSPTHLIKTRGQQVTLRCSPKSGHDTVSWYQQALGQGPQFIFQYYEEEERQRGNFPDRFSGHQFPNYSSELNVNALLLGDSALYLCASSLGPSAGNQPQHFGDGTRLSIL.

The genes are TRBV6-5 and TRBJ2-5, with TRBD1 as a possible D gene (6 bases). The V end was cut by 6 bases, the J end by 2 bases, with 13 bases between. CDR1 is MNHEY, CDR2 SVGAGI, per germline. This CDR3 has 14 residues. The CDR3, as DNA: TGTGCCAGCAGAAAGACAGGTGGACAAGAGACCCAGTACTTC. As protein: CASRKTGGQETQYF.

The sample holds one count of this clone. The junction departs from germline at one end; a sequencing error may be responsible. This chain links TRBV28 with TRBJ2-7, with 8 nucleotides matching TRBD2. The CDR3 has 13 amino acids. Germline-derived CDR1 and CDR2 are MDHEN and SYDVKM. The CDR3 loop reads CASSLFGLAPSDF. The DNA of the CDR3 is TGTGCCAGCAGTTTATTCGGACTAGCCCCCTCAGACTTC.

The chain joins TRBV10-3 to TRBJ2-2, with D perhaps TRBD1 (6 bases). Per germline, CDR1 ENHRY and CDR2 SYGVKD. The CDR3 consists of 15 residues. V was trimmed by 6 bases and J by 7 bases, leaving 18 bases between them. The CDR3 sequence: CAIRTSTGESGELFF. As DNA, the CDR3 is TGTGCCATCAGAACCTCGACAGGCGAGAGCGGGGAGCTGTTTTTT.

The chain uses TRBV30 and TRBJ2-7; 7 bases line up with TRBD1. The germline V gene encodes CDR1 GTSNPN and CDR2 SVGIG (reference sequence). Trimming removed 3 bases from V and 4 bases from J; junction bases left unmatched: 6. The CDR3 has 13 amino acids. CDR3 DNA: TGTGCCTGGAGATTGGCAGGGGGTTACGAGCAGTACTTC. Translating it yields CAWRLAGGYEQYF.

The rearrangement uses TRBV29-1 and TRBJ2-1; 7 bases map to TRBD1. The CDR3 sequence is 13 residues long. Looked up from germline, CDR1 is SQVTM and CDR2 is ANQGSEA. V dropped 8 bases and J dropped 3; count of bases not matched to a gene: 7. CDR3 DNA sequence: TGCAGCATCCCCGGGACAGTCTACAATGAGCAGTTCTTC. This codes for CSIPGTVYNEQFF.

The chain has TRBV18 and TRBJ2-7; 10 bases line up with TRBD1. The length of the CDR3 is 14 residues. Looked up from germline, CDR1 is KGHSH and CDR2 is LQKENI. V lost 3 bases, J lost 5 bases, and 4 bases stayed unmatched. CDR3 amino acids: CASSPTGGGDEQYF. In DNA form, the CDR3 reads TGTGCCAGCTCACCGACAGGGGGCGGGGACGAGCAGTACTTC.

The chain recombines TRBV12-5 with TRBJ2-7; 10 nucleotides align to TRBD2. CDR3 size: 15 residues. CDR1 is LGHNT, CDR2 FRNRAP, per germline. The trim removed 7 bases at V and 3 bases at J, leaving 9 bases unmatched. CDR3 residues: CASAPGAGGIYEQYF. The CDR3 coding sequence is TGTGCTAGTGCTCCCGGAGCGGGAGGGATCTACGAGCAGTACTTC.

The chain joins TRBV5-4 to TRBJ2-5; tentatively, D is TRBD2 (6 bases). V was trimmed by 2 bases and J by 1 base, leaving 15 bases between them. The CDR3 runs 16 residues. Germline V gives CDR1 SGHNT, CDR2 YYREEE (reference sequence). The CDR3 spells CASSLPIAGFQETQYF. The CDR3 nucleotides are TGTGCCAGCAGCTTACCAATCGCGGGGTTCCAAGAGACCCAGTACTTC. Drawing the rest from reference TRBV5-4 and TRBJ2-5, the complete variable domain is ETGVTQSPTHLIKTRGQQVTLRCSSQSGHNTVSWYQQALGQGPQFIFQYYREEENGRGNFPPRFSGLQFPNYSSELNVNALELDDSALYLCASSLPIAGFQETQYFGPGTRLLVL.

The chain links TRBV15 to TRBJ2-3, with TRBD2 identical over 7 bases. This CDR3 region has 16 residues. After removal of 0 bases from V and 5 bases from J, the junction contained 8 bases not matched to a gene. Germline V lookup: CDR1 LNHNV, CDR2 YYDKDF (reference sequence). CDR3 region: CATSREYWVAGDTQYF. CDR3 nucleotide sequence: TGTGCCACCAGCAGAGAATACTGGGTAGCGGGAGATACGCAGTATTTT.

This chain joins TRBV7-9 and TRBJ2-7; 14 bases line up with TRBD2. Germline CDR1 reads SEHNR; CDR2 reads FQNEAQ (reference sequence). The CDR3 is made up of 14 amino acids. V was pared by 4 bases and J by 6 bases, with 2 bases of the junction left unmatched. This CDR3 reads CASSSGLAGGEQYF. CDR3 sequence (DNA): TGTGCCAGCAGCTCCGGACTAGCGGGAGGCGAGCAGTACTTC.

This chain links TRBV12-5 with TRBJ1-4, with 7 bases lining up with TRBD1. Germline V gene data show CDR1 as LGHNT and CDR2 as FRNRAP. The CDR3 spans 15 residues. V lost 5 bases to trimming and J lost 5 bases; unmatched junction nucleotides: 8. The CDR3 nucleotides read TGTGCTAGTGGTCTAAAACAGGGGCAGAATGAAAAACTGTTTTTT. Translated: CASGLKQGQNEKLFF.

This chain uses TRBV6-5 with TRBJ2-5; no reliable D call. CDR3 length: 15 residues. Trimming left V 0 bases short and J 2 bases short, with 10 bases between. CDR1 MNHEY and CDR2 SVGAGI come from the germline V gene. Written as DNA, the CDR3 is TGTGCCAGCAGTTACTCACTACCGATTCAAGAGACCCAGTACTTC. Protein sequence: CASSYSLPIQETQYF.

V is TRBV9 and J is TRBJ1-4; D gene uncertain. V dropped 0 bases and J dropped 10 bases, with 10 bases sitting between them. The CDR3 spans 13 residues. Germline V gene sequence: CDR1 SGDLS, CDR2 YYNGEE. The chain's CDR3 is CASSVAVSRKLFF. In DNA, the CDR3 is TGTGCCAGCAGCGTAGCGGTAAGTCGAAAACTGTTTTTT.

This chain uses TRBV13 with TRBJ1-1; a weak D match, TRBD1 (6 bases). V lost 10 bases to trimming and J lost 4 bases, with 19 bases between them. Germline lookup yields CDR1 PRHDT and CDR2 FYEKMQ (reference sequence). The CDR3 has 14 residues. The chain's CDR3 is CATLRRQDGTEAFF. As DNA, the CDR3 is TGTGCCACCTTACGTAGACAGGACGGCACTGAAGCTTTCTTT.

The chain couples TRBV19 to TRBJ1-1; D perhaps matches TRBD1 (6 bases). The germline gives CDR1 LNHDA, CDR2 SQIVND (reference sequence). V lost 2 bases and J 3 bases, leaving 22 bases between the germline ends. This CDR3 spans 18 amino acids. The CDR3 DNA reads TGTGCCAGTAGTATATCTGCCGGTTTTCGGGAGGGGGACACTGAAGCTTTCTTT. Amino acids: CASSISAGFREGDTEAFF.